This is a list of T cell receptor beta chains from one sample in a study of blood T cells in healthy people across ages. TCRdb re-called the 5' RACE reads through MiXCR, storing one row per CDR3 protein. The sample has about a million distinct CDR3 sequences; 45% to 50% are singletons. The sequenced sample consisted of blood. These TCRs come from a young man in good health. Both conserved end residues are part of each CDR3. Each record gives: J gene, V gene, D gene, CDR3 protein. D genes are given only for firm matches.

j_call: TRBJ2-4; v_call: TRBV29-1; d_call: -; cdr3_aa: CSVEGVGPTAKNIQYF
j_call: TRBJ1-5; v_call: TRBV12-3/TRBV12-4; d_call: TRBD1; cdr3_aa: CASSPTGGNNQPQHF
j_call: TRBJ2-5; v_call: TRBV9; d_call: -; cdr3_aa: CASSVTGRGYDETQYF
j_call: TRBJ2-1; v_call: TRBV12-1; d_call: -; cdr3_aa: CASSSRGDIPTDYNEQFF
j_call: TRBJ1-6; v_call: TRBV4-3; d_call: TRBD1; cdr3_aa: CASRHLRDRVNSPLHF
j_call: TRBJ2-3; v_call: TRBV5-1; d_call: TRBD2; cdr3_aa: CASSSGTSGGGTDTQYF
j_call: TRBJ2-5; v_call: TRBV2; d_call: -; cdr3_aa: CASSEEAGVGETQYF
j_call: TRBJ1-1; v_call: TRBV12-3/TRBV12-4; d_call: TRBD1; cdr3_aa: CASRLFRDRGTEAFF
j_call: TRBJ2-1; v_call: TRBV3-1; d_call: -; cdr3_aa: CASSQPSRGYEQFF
j_call: TRBJ2-1; v_call: TRBV28; d_call: -; cdr3_aa: CASSPLSTGYNGQFF
j_call: TRBJ1-2; v_call: TRBV5-5; d_call: -; cdr3_aa: CASSPSSDLTYTF
j_call: TRBJ2-7; v_call: TRBV5-5; d_call: -; cdr3_aa: CASSWGDTLTYEQYF
j_call: TRBJ1-2; v_call: TRBV27; d_call: -; cdr3_aa: CASSLSPGLDYGYTF
j_call: TRBJ2-7; v_call: TRBV27; d_call: TRBD2; cdr3_aa: CASSSTSGLTYEQYF
j_call: TRBJ2-1; v_call: TRBV7-2; d_call: -; cdr3_aa: CASSLSGPSYNEQFF
j_call: TRBJ2-1; v_call: TRBV9; d_call: TRBD1; cdr3_aa: CASSVNRGTSSYNEQFF
j_call: TRBJ2-7; v_call: TRBV29-1; d_call: TRBD1; cdr3_aa: CSPSGQGLNHEQYF
j_call: TRBJ2-7; v_call: TRBV28; d_call: -; cdr3_aa: CASSFNSWGVASYEQYF
j_call: TRBJ2-7; v_call: TRBV6-1; d_call: -; cdr3_aa: CASSEATAYEQYF
j_call: TRBJ2-7; v_call: TRBV6-1; d_call: TRBD1; cdr3_aa: CASSGGTAGNYEQYF
j_call: TRBJ2-6; v_call: TRBV4-2; d_call: -; cdr3_aa: CASSHRRSGANVLTF
j_call: TRBJ2-5; v_call: TRBV12-3/TRBV12-4; d_call: -; cdr3_aa: CASSLQGIQETQYF
j_call: TRBJ1-2; v_call: TRBV12-3/TRBV12-4; d_call: -; cdr3_aa: CASSWNRDYYGYTF
j_call: TRBJ2-3; v_call: TRBV20-1; d_call: -; cdr3_aa: CSARDFHRPKEDTQYF
j_call: TRBJ2-5; v_call: TRBV27; d_call: TRBD2; cdr3_aa: CASSPWTSGQETQYF
j_call: TRBJ2-5; v_call: TRBV6-2/TRBV6-3; d_call: TRBD2; cdr3_aa: CASTPGLQHDETQYF
j_call: TRBJ2-3; v_call: TRBV27; d_call: -; cdr3_aa: CASSFSRGFQGTDTQYF
j_call: TRBJ2-3; v_call: TRBV4-1; d_call: -; cdr3_aa: CASSQDISTDTQYF
j_call: TRBJ2-7; v_call: TRBV9; d_call: TRBD2; cdr3_aa: CASSRGGVAYEQYF
j_call: TRBJ2-7; v_call: TRBV19; d_call: -; cdr3_aa: CASSISKVETFSYEQYF
j_call: TRBJ1-5; v_call: TRBV28; d_call: -; cdr3_aa: CASSFQGYLANQPQHF
j_call: TRBJ1-2; v_call: TRBV28; d_call: -; cdr3_aa: CASSLADGNYGYTF
j_call: TRBJ2-6; v_call: TRBV28; d_call: -; cdr3_aa: CASSFKGVAGANVLTF
j_call: TRBJ1-2; v_call: TRBV4-1; d_call: -; cdr3_aa: CASSQHTSGYTF
j_call: TRBJ2-7; v_call: TRBV24-1; d_call: -; cdr3_aa: CATSDFGNEQYF
j_call: TRBJ2-1; v_call: TRBV20-1; d_call: TRBD2; cdr3_aa: CSAGAGPIYNEQFF
j_call: TRBJ2-1; v_call: TRBV18; d_call: -; cdr3_aa: CASSPEGVGDNEQFF
j_call: TRBJ1-5; v_call: TRBV4-2; d_call: -; cdr3_aa: CASSQVPTSNQPQHF
j_call: TRBJ2-1; v_call: TRBV27; d_call: -; cdr3_aa: CASSTQGLRNEQFF
j_call: TRBJ2-1; v_call: TRBV24-1; d_call: -; cdr3_aa: CATSPEGTGTYNEQFF
j_call: TRBJ2-1; v_call: TRBV4-2; d_call: TRBD2; cdr3_aa: CASSQQASGGPTSSYNEQFF
j_call: TRBJ2-7; v_call: TRBV12-3/TRBV12-4; d_call: TRBD1; cdr3_aa: CASSFRRDSSYEQYF
j_call: TRBJ1-1; v_call: TRBV7-9; d_call: -; cdr3_aa: CASSQKGQGTEAFF
j_call: TRBJ1-2; v_call: TRBV4-3; d_call: TRBD1; cdr3_aa: CASSQVARGWDGYTF
j_call: TRBJ2-1; v_call: TRBV29-1; d_call: -; cdr3_aa: CSGGNGVVNEQFF
j_call: TRBJ2-7; v_call: TRBV20-1; d_call: -; cdr3_aa: CSASEGRAYEQYF
j_call: TRBJ1-2; v_call: TRBV6-1; d_call: TRBD1; cdr3_aa: CASSVQGTANYGYTF
j_call: TRBJ2-3; v_call: TRBV28; d_call: -; cdr3_aa: CASSFGGGADTQYF